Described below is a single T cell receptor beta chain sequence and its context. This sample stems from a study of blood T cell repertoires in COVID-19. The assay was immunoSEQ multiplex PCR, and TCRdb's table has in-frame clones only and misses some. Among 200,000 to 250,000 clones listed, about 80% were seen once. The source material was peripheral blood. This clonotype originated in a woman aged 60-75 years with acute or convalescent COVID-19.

In DNA form, the CDR3 reads TGTGCCAGCAGATACAGGGATTCACCCCTCCACTTT. Its translation: CASRYRDSPLHF. V usage is TRBV12-3 or TRBV12-4 and J usage is TRBJ1-6; tentative D call: TRBD1 (6 bases). There are 12 residues in the CDR3. V lost 6 bases and J lost 8, with 8 bases in between.